The next 8 T cell receptor beta chains were all read from a single sample in a study of cytomegalovirus exposure and HLA in healthy donors. The PCR ran on 60 Vbeta and 13 Jbeta primers. Assay: immunoSEQ multiplex PCR; the TCRdb copy retains only in-frame clones and omits some. The sample data list 130,000 or so clones. Sequenced sample: PBMCs. Receptors were obtained from a woman aged 18-29 years in good health and CMV-seronegative.

V gene TRBV7-8 combines with J gene TRBJ1-5; 8 bases align to TRBD1. Germline CDR1 SGHVS, CDR2 FQNEAQ. This CDR3 has 16 residues. Trimming removed 1 base from V and 2 bases from J; junction bases left unmatched: 4. The CDR3 spells CASSLDRGGRNQPQHF. Here the CDR3 DNA reads TGTGCCAGCAGCTTAGACAGGGGGGGGCGCAATCAGCCCCAGCATTTT.

The J gene is TRBJ1-2, the V gene TRBV6-5, with a weak D call TRBD1 (6 bases). V was pared by 5 bases and J by 4 bases, with 17 bases between. Germline assignment: CDR1 MNHEY and CDR2 SVGAGI. This CDR3 has 15 amino acids. The CDR3 loop reads CASSNGPGEGYGYTF. In nucleotides, the CDR3 is TGTGCCAGCAGTAACGGTCCAGGGGAAGGCTATGGCTACACCTTC.

Here the CDR3 reads CASSLRGADGYTF. The CDR3 DNA follows: TGTGCCAGCAGCTTAAGAGGTGCCGATGGCTACACCTTC. V usage is TRBV11-2 and J usage is TRBJ1-2, with unresolved D. V lost 2 bases, J lost 6 bases, and 10 bases lay in between. The CDR3 extends over 13 amino acids. Germline CDR1 is SGHAT and CDR2 is FQNNGV.

The chain employs TRBV6-1 and TRBJ2-3, with D perhaps matching TRBD1 (6 bases). Germline values: CDR1 MNHNS, CDR2 SASEGT. V was pared by 2 bases and J by 2 bases, with 17 bases between. The CDR3 sequence is 17 residues long. The CDR3 region is CASSEQMGAGVTDTQYF. The CDR3, as DNA: TGTGCCAGCAGTGAACAAATGGGGGCAGGGGTCACAGATACGCAGTATTTT.

The chain carries TRBV4-1 and TRBJ1-2; possible D gene TRBD1, 5 bases. Deletions cut 0 bases from V and 2 bases from J, with 13 bases between. The CDR3 extends over 16 amino acids. Germline V CDR1 and CDR2: MGHRA, YSYEKL. CDR3 residues: CASSQDPGRVNYGYTF. In DNA, the CDR3 is TGCGCCAGCAGCCAAGATCCAGGGAGGGTGAACTATGGCTACACCTTC.

The genes are TRBV6-1 and TRBJ2-5, with TRBD2 matching over 7 bases. The germline gives CDR1 MNHNS, CDR2 SASEGT. J was trimmed by 5 bases and V by 6 bases; bases with no gene match: 12. The CDR3 has 15 residues. For the CDR3, the DNA is TGTGCCAGCAGCCCCTCGGGAGGTAATTCGGAGACCCAGTACTTC. As protein: CASSPSGGNSETQYF.

This chain links TRBV4-1 with TRBJ1-1; a possible D gene is TRBD1 (5 bases). CDR1 MGHRA and CDR2 YSYEKL come from the germline V gene. V was cut by 1 base and J by 3 bases, with 12 bases left in between. The CDR3 runs to 15 residues. The CDR3 DNA reads TGCGCCAGCAGCCAAGCCATTGACAGCTACACTGAAGCTTTCTTT. Its protein product is CASSQAIDSYTEAFF.

The chain couples TRBV5-5 to TRBJ2-7; tentative D call: TRBD2 (5 bases). The CDR3 has 14 amino acids. Trimming left V 3 bases short and J 3 bases short, with 13 bases between. Per germline, CDR1 SGHKS and CDR2 YYEKEE (reference sequence). The CDR3 region is CASSWRYMGYEQYV. Here the CDR3 DNA reads TGTGCCAGCAGCTGGAGGTATATGGGCTACGAGCAGTACGTC.